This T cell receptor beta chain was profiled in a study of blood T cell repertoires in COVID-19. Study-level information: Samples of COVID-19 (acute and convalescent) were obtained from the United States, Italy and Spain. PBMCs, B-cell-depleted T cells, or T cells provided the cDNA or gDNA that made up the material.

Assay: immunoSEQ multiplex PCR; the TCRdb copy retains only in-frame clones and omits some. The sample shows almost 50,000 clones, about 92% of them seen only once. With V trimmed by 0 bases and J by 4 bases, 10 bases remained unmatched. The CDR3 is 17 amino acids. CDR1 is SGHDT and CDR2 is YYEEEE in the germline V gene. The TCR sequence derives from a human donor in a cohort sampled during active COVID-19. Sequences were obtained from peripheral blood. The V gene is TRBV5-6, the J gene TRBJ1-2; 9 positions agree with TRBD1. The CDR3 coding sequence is TGTGCCAGCAGCTTGGCCGGGGACAGGGAGTGGGCCTATGGCTACACCTTC. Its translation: CASSLAGDREWAYGYTF. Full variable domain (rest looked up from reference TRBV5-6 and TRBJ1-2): DAGVTQSPTHLIKTRGQQVTLRCSPKSGHDTVSWYQQALGQGPQFIFQYYEEEERQRGNFPDRFSGHQFPNYSSELNVNALLLGDSALYLCASSLAGDREWAYGYTFGSGTRLTVV.